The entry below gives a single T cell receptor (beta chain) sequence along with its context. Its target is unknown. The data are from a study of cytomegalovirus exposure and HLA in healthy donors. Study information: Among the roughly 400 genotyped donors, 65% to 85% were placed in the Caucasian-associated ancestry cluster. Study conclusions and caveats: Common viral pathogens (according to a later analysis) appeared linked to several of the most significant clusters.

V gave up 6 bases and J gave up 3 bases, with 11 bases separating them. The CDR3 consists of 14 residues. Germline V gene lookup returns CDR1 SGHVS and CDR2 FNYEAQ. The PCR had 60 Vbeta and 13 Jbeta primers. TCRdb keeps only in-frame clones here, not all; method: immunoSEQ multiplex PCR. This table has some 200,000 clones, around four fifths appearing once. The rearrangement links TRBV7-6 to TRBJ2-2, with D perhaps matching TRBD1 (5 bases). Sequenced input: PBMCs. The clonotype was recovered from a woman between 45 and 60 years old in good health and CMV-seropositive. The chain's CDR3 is CASSRKGDTGELFF. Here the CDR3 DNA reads TGTGCCAGCAGTCGTAAAGGGGACACCGGGGAGCTGTTTTTT.